These T cell receptor beta chains were read from a single sample in a study of blood T cell repertoires in COVID-19. The table came from immunoSEQ multiplex PCR; TCRdb's copy has only in-frame clones and leaves some out. The sample lists roughly 25,000 clones, about 84% occurring once. Specimen: peripheral blood. Receptor source: a human donor with active COVID-19. The donor label of this sample is uncertain. CDR3s include the opening cysteine and the closing phenylalanine or tryptophan. The order of the fields is J gene, V gene, D gene, clone size, CDR3 protein, CDR3 DNA. D genes are given only for firm matches. For some rows the clone size is stated as once, few or many, or as a class when expanded; others skip it.

J gene: TRBJ1-2
V gene: TRBV4-1
D gene: TRBD1
clone size: .
CDR3 protein: CASSQDSRDRYGYTF
CDR3 DNA: TGCGCCAGCAGCCAAGATTCCCGGGACAGGTATGGCTACACCTTC

J gene: TRBJ2-1
V gene: TRBV7-9
D gene: .
clone size: medium-sized
CDR3 protein: CASSPRVGGANEQFF
CDR3 DNA: TGTGCCAGCAGCCCTAGAGTCGGGGGTGCGAATGAGCAGTTCTTC

J gene: TRBJ2-2
V gene: TRBV9
D gene: TRBD2
clone size: .
CDR3 protein: CASSPRLAGATGELFF
CDR3 DNA: TGTGCCAGCAGCCCAAGACTAGCGGGGGCCACCGGGGAGCTGTTTTTT

J gene: TRBJ2-7
V gene: TRBV7-2
D gene: TRBD1
clone size: once
CDR3 protein: CASSPDRGPYEQYF
CDR3 DNA: TGTGCCAGCAGCCCGGACAGGGGCCCCTACGAGCAGTACTTC

J gene: TRBJ2-3
V gene: TRBV5-1
D gene: TRBD2
clone size: .
CDR3 protein: CASSKDGTKSTDTQYF
CDR3 DNA: TGCGCCAGCAGCAAGGATGGGACTAAAAGCACAGATACGCAGTATTTT

J gene: TRBJ1-2
V gene: TRBV5-1
D gene: TRBD1
clone size: .
CDR3 protein: CASSLARTGDGYTF
CDR3 DNA: TGCGCCAGCAGCTTGGCCCGGACAGGGGATGGCTACACCTTC

J gene: TRBJ2-5
V gene: TRBV18
D gene: TRBD2
clone size: once
CDR3 protein: CASSPPEGLGTQYF
CDR3 DNA: TGTGCCAGCTCACCACCGGAGGGACTAGGGACCCAGTACTTC

J gene: TRBJ2-1
V gene: TRBV4-1
D gene: TRBD2
clone size: .
CDR3 protein: CASSQGPAGPYNEQFF
CDR3 DNA: TGCGCCAGCAGCCAAGGTCCAGCGGGGCCCTACAATGAGCAGTTCTTC

J gene: TRBJ2-7
V gene: TRBV27
D gene: TRBD2
clone size: .
CDR3 protein: CASGPLGLADTYEQYF
CDR3 DNA: TGTGCCAGCGGACCCCTGGGACTAGCGGATACCTACGAGCAGTACTTC

J gene: TRBJ2-5
V gene: TRBV27
D gene: TRBD2
clone size: .
CDR3 protein: CASSLGVAGVETQYF
CDR3 DNA: TGTGCCAGCAGTTTAGGCGTAGCGGGGGTGGAGACCCAGTACTTC

J gene: TRBJ2-3
V gene: TRBV18
D gene: TRBD2
clone size: .
CDR3 protein: CASSPLAGGSDTQYF
CDR3 DNA: TGTGCCAGCTCACCCCTAGCGGGGGGTTCAGATACGCAGTATTTT

J gene: TRBJ2-6
V gene: TRBV28
D gene: TRBD1
clone size: once
CDR3 protein: CASRRQGSSGANVLTF
CDR3 DNA: TGTGCCAGCAGGAGACAGGGAAGTTCTGGGGCCAACGTCCTGACTTTC

J gene: TRBJ2-5
V gene: TRBV7-2
D gene: TRBD2
clone size: .
CDR3 protein: CASSLGTSGGARQETQYF
CDR3 DNA: TGTGCCAGCAGCTTAGGGACTAGCGGGGGGGCCCGCCAAGAGACCCAGTACTTC

J gene: TRBJ1-1
V gene: TRBV5-4
D gene: .
clone size: .
CDR3 protein: CASSLDFGGPVLEAFF
CDR3 DNA: TGTGCCAGCAGCTTGGATTTCGGGGGTCCGGTCTTAGAAGCTTTCTTT

J gene: TRBJ2-1
V gene: TRBV7-2
D gene: TRBD2
clone size: .
CDR3 protein: CASSLLAGVVPSSYNEQFF
CDR3 DNA: TGTGCCAGCAGCTTACTAGCGGGGGTAGTCCCTAGCTCCTACAATGAGCAGTTCTTC

J gene: TRBJ2-1
V gene: TRBV3-1/TRBV3-2
D gene: TRBD1
clone size: .
CDR3 protein: CASSQDYGTGERNEQFF
CDR3 DNA: TGTGCCAGCAGCCAAGATTATGGGACAGGGGAGAGGAATGAGCAGTTCTTC

J gene: TRBJ2-4
V gene: TRBV18
D gene: .
clone size: .
CDR3 protein: CASSTTIADIQYF
CDR3 DNA: TGTGCCAGCTCAACGACTATTGCGGACATTCAGTACTTC

J gene: TRBJ1-4
V gene: TRBV27
D gene: TRBD1
clone size: few
CDR3 protein: CASSSPVRTGEREKLFF
CDR3 DNA: TGTGCCAGCAGTTCCCCCGTACGGACAGGGGAGCGGGAAAAACTGTTTTTT

J gene: TRBJ2-2
V gene: TRBV11-2
D gene: .
clone size: .
CDR3 protein: CASRWGGNTGELFF
CDR3 DNA: TGTGCCAGCAGATGGGGGGGCAACACCGGGGAGCTGTTTTTT

J gene: TRBJ2-3
V gene: TRBV18
D gene: TRBD1
clone size: .
CDR3 protein: CASSPGTDTSLATQYF
CDR3 DNA: TGTGCCAGCTCTCCCGGGACAGACACTTCTCTCGCTACGCAGTATTTT

J gene: TRBJ1-2
V gene: TRBV7-9
D gene: .
clone size: .
CDR3 protein: CASSFRVAQDYGYTF
CDR3 DNA: TGTGCCAGCAGCTTCCGGGTGGCACAGGACTATGGCTACACCTTC

J gene: TRBJ1-5
V gene: TRBV7-9
D gene: .
clone size: few
CDR3 protein: CASSSQAYSNQPQHF
CDR3 DNA: TGTGCCAGCAGCTCCCAGGCTTATAGCAATCAGCCCCAGCATTTT

J gene: TRBJ1-1
V gene: TRBV19
D gene: .
clone size: .
CDR3 protein: CASSISRGSTEAFF
CDR3 DNA: TGTGCCAGTAGTATTTCGAGAGGGAGCACTGAAGCTTTCTTT

J gene: TRBJ2-1
V gene: TRBV28
D gene: TRBD2
clone size: .
CDR3 protein: CASSSPYQRDSYNEQFF
CDR3 DNA: TGTGCCAGCAGTTCCCCCTACCAGCGGGACTCCTACAATGAGCAGTTCTTC

J gene: TRBJ2-7
V gene: TRBV7-2
D gene: .
clone size: .
CDR3 protein: CASSLTYEQYF
CDR3 DNA: TGTGCCAGCAGCCTTACCTACGAGCAGTACTTC

J gene: TRBJ2-5
V gene: TRBV7-3
D gene: TRBD1
clone size: .
CDR3 protein: CASSPGTGGRGTQYF
CDR3 DNA: TGTGCCAGCAGCCCGGGGACAGGCGGACGTGGGACCCAGTACTTC

J gene: TRBJ2-2
V gene: TRBV11-2
D gene: .
clone size: .
CDR3 protein: CASSSRRGAVTGELFF
CDR3 DNA: TGTGCCAGCAGCTCCCGGCGGGGCGCGGTTACCGGGGAGCTGTTTTTT

J gene: TRBJ2-5
V gene: TRBV6-5
D gene: .
clone size: .
CDR3 protein: CASSWASLGVETQYF
CDR3 DNA: TGTGCCAGCAGTTGGGCGTCTTTAGGGGTGGAGACCCAGTACTTC

J gene: TRBJ2-3
V gene: TRBV6-4
D gene: TRBD2
clone size: .
CDR3 protein: CALFGLAGGQDTQYF
CDR3 DNA: TGTGCCTTATTCGGGCTAGCGGGAGGGCAAGATACGCAGTATTTT

J gene: TRBJ2-7
V gene: TRBV6-2/TRBV6-3
D gene: TRBD2
clone size: once
CDR3 protein: CASSYSGSVGEQYF
CDR3 DNA: TGTGCCAGCAGTTACAGCGGGAGTGTAGGCGAGCAGTACTTC

J gene: TRBJ1-1
V gene: TRBV19
D gene: TRBD1
clone size: .
CDR3 protein: CASSIATGGNTEAFF
CDR3 DNA: TGTGCCAGTAGTATAGCTACAGGGGGGAACACTGAAGCTTTCTTT

J gene: TRBJ2-3
V gene: TRBV6-2/TRBV6-3
D gene: .
clone size: .
CDR3 protein: CASSDSLTDTQYF
CDR3 DNA: TGTGCCAGCAGTGACAGCCTCACAGATACGCAGTATTTT

J gene: TRBJ2-7
V gene: TRBV4-1
D gene: TRBD2
clone size: .
CDR3 protein: CASSQERAGEGQYF
CDR3 DNA: TGCGCCAGCAGCCAAGAAAGGGCCGGGGAGGGGCAGTACTTC

J gene: TRBJ2-3
V gene: TRBV5-6
D gene: TRBD2
clone size: .
CDR3 protein: CASSLLTSGSQGDTQYF
CDR3 DNA: TGTGCCAGCAGCTTGCTCACTAGCGGGAGCCAGGGAGATACGCAGTATTTT

J gene: TRBJ1-6
V gene: TRBV29-1
D gene: .
clone size: .
CDR3 protein: CSVEEAVDSPLHF
CDR3 DNA: TGCAGCGTTGAAGAGGCGGTTGATTCACCCCTCCACTTT

J gene: TRBJ1-1
V gene: TRBV25-1
D gene: TRBD1
clone size: .
CDR3 protein: CATKGAGTEAFF
CDR3 DNA: TGTGCCACCAAGGGGGCGGGCACTGAAGCTTTCTTT

J gene: TRBJ2-7
V gene: TRBV5-1
D gene: TRBD1
clone size: few
CDR3 protein: CASSFGTGAYEQYF
CDR3 DNA: TGCGCCAGCAGCTTTGGGACAGGGGCCTACGAGCAGTACTTC

J gene: TRBJ2-7
V gene: TRBV7-3
D gene: .
clone size: .
CDR3 protein: CASSPAGGSYEQYF
CDR3 DNA: TGTGCCAGCAGCCCTGCCGGGGGCTCCTACGAGCAGTACTTC

J gene: TRBJ1-6
V gene: TRBV9
D gene: .
clone size: .
CDR3 protein: CASSEGDTDNSPLHF
CDR3 DNA: TGTGCCAGCAGCGAGGGGGACACCGATAATTCACCCCTCCACTTT

J gene: TRBJ2-5
V gene: TRBV5-4
D gene: TRBD2
clone size: .
CDR3 protein: CASSLETSGSARETQYF
CDR3 DNA: TGTGCCAGCAGCTTGGAGACTAGCGGGAGTGCTCGGGAGACCCAGTACTTC

J gene: TRBJ1-6
V gene: TRBV5-7
D gene: TRBD1
clone size: once
CDR3 protein: CASSSPRGSSPLHF
CDR3 DNA: TGTGCCAGCAGCTCCCCCAGGGGGTCTTCACCCCTCCACTTT

J gene: TRBJ2-2
V gene: TRBV6-4
D gene: TRBD2
clone size: once
CDR3 protein: CASSASGNTGELFF
CDR3 DNA: TGTGCCAGCAGTGCTAGCGGGAACACCGGGGAGCTGTTTTTT

J gene: TRBJ2-5
V gene: TRBV24-1
D gene: TRBD1
clone size: .
CDR3 protein: CATSDGGRGTGETQYF
CDR3 DNA: TGTGCCACCAGTGACGGAGGAAGAGGGACAGGAGAGACCCAGTACTTC

J gene: TRBJ1-1
V gene: TRBV11-1
D gene: .
clone size: .
CDR3 protein: CASSHTRQNTEAFF
CDR3 DNA: TGTGCCAGCAGCCATACCCGACAGAACACTGAAGCTTTCTTT

J gene: TRBJ2-1
V gene: TRBV25-1
D gene: TRBD2
clone size: few
CDR3 protein: CASSGSGVEQFF
CDR3 DNA: TGTGCCAGCAGTGGTAGCGGGGTTGAGCAGTTCTTC

J gene: TRBJ1-2
V gene: TRBV6-5
D gene: .
clone size: .
CDR3 protein: CASRLGRNYGYTF
CDR3 DNA: TGTGCCAGCAGGTTGGGGAGGAACTATGGCTACACCTTC

J gene: TRBJ2-3
V gene: TRBV11-2
D gene: TRBD1
clone size: .
CDR3 protein: CASSLGTGGDTQYF
CDR3 DNA: TGTGCCAGCAGCTTAGGGACAGGGGGGGATACGCAGTATTTT

J gene: TRBJ1-1
V gene: TRBV5-1
D gene: TRBD1
clone size: .
CDR3 protein: CASSVQGGFNTEAFF
CDR3 DNA: TGCGCCAGCAGCGTTCAAGGGGGCTTCAACACTGAAGCTTTCTTT

J gene: TRBJ2-4
V gene: TRBV7-9
D gene: .
clone size: .
CDR3 protein: CASSLVGLQLAKNIQYF
CDR3 DNA: TGTGCCAGCAGCTTAGTTGGGCTACAATTAGCCAAAAACATTCAGTACTTC

J gene: TRBJ1-6
V gene: TRBV4-2
D gene: TRBD1
clone size: medium-sized
CDR3 protein: CASNAGGGRSSPLHF
CDR3 DNA: TGTGCCAGCAACGCAGGAGGGGGCCGGAGTTCACCCCTCCACTTT

J gene: TRBJ1-2
V gene: TRBV6-6
D gene: TRBD1
clone size: .
CDR3 protein: CASSSTGDGYTF
CDR3 DNA: TGTGCCAGCAGTTCCACAGGGGATGGCTACACCTTC

J gene: TRBJ2-5
V gene: TRBV30
D gene: TRBD2
clone size: .
CDR3 protein: CAWSVAFGLAGGKETQYF
CDR3 DNA: TGTGCCTGGAGTGTTGCGTTTGGGCTAGCGGGGGGGAAAGAGACCCAGTACTTC

J gene: TRBJ2-1
V gene: TRBV7-3
D gene: TRBD2
clone size: .
CDR3 protein: CASSPGEVAGGQFF
CDR3 DNA: TGTGCCAGCAGCCCCGGCGAGGTAGCGGGGGGGCAGTTCTTC

J gene: TRBJ2-7
V gene: TRBV11-2
D gene: TRBD1
clone size: .
CDR3 protein: CASSFGSGGFDEQYF
CDR3 DNA: TGTGCCAGCAGCTTTGGGTCAGGGGGCTTCGACGAGCAGTACTTC

J gene: TRBJ2-7
V gene: TRBV7-9
D gene: TRBD1
clone size: .
CDR3 protein: CASSPGTGSYEQYF
CDR3 DNA: TGTGCCAGCAGCCCTGGGACAGGCTCCTACGAGCAGTACTTC

J gene: TRBJ2-3
V gene: TRBV7-2
D gene: .
clone size: .
CDR3 protein: CASSSYSSTDTQYF
CDR3 DNA: TGTGCCAGCAGCTCTTACTCGAGCACAGATACGCAGTATTTT

J gene: TRBJ1-2
V gene: TRBV4-2
D gene: TRBD1
clone size: .
CDR3 protein: CASSARDSSNYGYTF
CDR3 DNA: TGTGCCAGCAGCGCGAGGGACAGTTCTAACTATGGCTACACCTTC

J gene: TRBJ2-7
V gene: TRBV25-1
D gene: TRBD2
clone size: .
CDR3 protein: CASSDPTSGGAYEQYF
CDR3 DNA: TGTGCCAGCAGTGATCCGACTAGCGGGGGGGCCTACGAGCAGTACTTC

J gene: TRBJ1-5
V gene: TRBV10-1
D gene: .
clone size: .
CDR3 protein: CASSQGPNQPQHF
CDR3 DNA: TGCGCCAGCAGCCAGGGGCCAAATCAGCCCCAGCATTTT

J gene: TRBJ1-5
V gene: TRBV10-3
D gene: .
clone size: few
CDR3 protein: CAISEGQLLSSNQPQHF
CDR3 DNA: TGTGCCATCAGTGAGGGGCAGCTTCTTAGTAGCAATCAGCCCCAGCATTTT